One sample yielded the 20 T cell receptor beta chains listed below, sequenced in a study of neoadjuvant nivolumab and ipilimumab in lung cancer. Clones were read by immunoSEQ multiplex PCR, and TCRdb kept only the in-frame ones, dropping some. In the table there are roughly 28,000 clones, 83% of which are singletons. The sequences come from tumor tissue, collected after neoadjuvant nivolumab, alone or with ipilimumab, at or shortly before surgery. These receptor sequences come from an adult with non-small cell lung cancer.

V is TRBV7-9 and J is TRBJ2-2; D gene unclear. The CDR3 loop spans 15 amino acids. Germline-derived CDR1 and CDR2 are SEHNR and FQNEAQ (reference sequence). The V end was cut by 0 bases, the J end by 10 bases, with 15 bases between. The CDR3 nucleotides read TGTGCCAGCAGCTTAGCGTCGGGCGGCCAGAAGGAGCTGTTTTTT. This codes for CASSLASGGQKELFF.

V usage is TRBV19 and J usage is TRBJ1-1, with a possible D match to TRBD1 (5 bases). This CDR3 has 13 residues. V was clipped by 11 bases and J by 0 bases, with 13 bases between them. The germline V gene encodes CDR1 LNHDA and CDR2 SQIVND (reference sequence). The CDR3: CASQDRLNTEAFF. In DNA form, the CDR3 reads TGTGCCTCTCAAGACAGACTGAACACTGAAGCTTTCTTT.

The chain links TRBV4-3 to TRBJ2-2; no clear D gene. V shed 1 base and J shed 5 bases, with 5 bases lying between them. Germline CDR1 is LGHNA and CDR2 is YSLEER. The CDR3 covers 13 residues. The CDR3 protein is CASSQAGTGELFF. In nucleotides, the CDR3 is TGCGCCAGCAGCCAAGCTGGGACCGGGGAGCTGTTTTTT.

The chain is built from TRBV28 and TRBJ1-3, with 9 nucleotides matching TRBD1. The V segment lost 6 bases and the J segment 4 bases; nucleotides outside the gene matches: 10. The length of the CDR3 is 16 residues. CDR1 is MDHEN and CDR2 is SYDVKM in the germline V gene. CDR3 DNA sequence: TGTGCCAGCAGGACCATTGACAGGGGGGGAGGAAACACCATATATTTT. Translation: CASRTIDRGGGNTIYF.

This sequence joins TRBV5-5 and TRBJ2-7; possible D gene TRBD2, 6 bases. CDR1 and CDR2 from the germline V gene are SGHKS and YYEKEE (reference sequence). The CDR3 has 12 amino acids. The ends were cut back, 2 bases at V and 6 bases at J, with 9 bases in the middle. This CDR3 is CASSFWGGEQYF. The CDR3 nucleotides read TGTGCCAGCAGCTTTTGGGGAGGCGAGCAGTACTTC.

The chain has TRBV19 and TRBJ1-1; D perhaps matches TRBD1 (5 bases). CDR3 length equals 14 residues. Germline V gene data show CDR1 as LNHDA and CDR2 as SQIVND (reference sequence). The V gene lost 5 bases and the J gene lost 7 bases, with 17 bases spanning the gap. CDR3 region: CASSPGLGMGEAFF. Here the CDR3 DNA reads TGTGCCAGTAGTCCGGGACTGGGGATGGGTGAAGCTTTCTTT.

The chain has TRBV2 and TRBJ1-1; TRBD1 matches at 8 bases. There are 16 residues in the CDR3. Per germline, CDR1 SNHLY and CDR2 FYNNEI. The J segment lost 1 base and the V segment lost 7 bases, leaving 11 bases of the junction unmatched. The CDR3, as DNA: TGTGCCAGCAAGGGGAGACAGGGGAAGGGGAACACTGAAGCTTTCTTT. Protein: CASKGRQGKGNTEAFF.

The chain couples TRBV9 to TRBJ2-2; tentatively, D is TRBD1 (7 bases). The CDR3 is 14 residues long. Germline CDR1 is SGDLS and CDR2 is YYNGEE. V was cut by 4 bases and J by 10 bases, with 17 bases left in between. The CDR3 coding sequence is TGTGCCAGCAGCCTACACAGGGGAGGAGAGGAGCTGTTTTTT. This translates into CASSLHRGGEELFF. The variable domain in full, with the rest retrieved from reference TRBV9 and TRBJ2-2, is DSGVTQTPKHLITATGQRVTLRCSPRSGDLSVYWYQQSLDQGLQFLIQYYNGEERAKGNILERFSAQQFPDLHSELNLSSLELGDSALYFCASSLHRGGEELFFGEGSRLTVL.

The chain is built from TRBV5-8 and TRBJ2-3; no clear D gene. V gave up 0 bases and J gave up 2 bases, with 13 bases separating them. Germline loops: CDR1 SGHTS, CDR2 YDEGEE. The CDR3 is made up of 16 amino acids. The CDR3 reads CASSLAGSYHTDTQYF. The CDR3 DNA sequence: TGTGCCAGCAGCTTGGCGGGTAGTTATCACACAGATACGCAGTATTTT.

This clone showed up just a few times. V and J are TRBV6-1 and TRBJ2-5; 7 nucleotides match TRBD2. From germline, CDR1 is MNHNS and CDR2 SASEGT. The CDR3 extends over 16 amino acids. Unmatched junction bases numbered 11, after V lost 2 bases and J lost 5 bases. The CDR3 coding sequence is TGTGCCAGCAGTGAAATGGGTGGGAGGGCCGGGGAGACCCAGTACTTC. This sequence encodes CASSEMGGRAGETQYF.

This clone has just one count. The chain is built from TRBV30 and TRBJ1-1; D possibly corresponds to TRBD1 (6 bases). This CDR3 is 12 amino acids long. Trimming shortened V by 6 bases and J by 3 bases, and 11 bases separated the two germline ends. CDR1 is GTSNPN, CDR2 SVGIG, per germline (reference sequence). In DNA, the CDR3 is TGTGCCTGCAGGGGCACGGACACTGAAGCTTTCTTT. This codes for CACRGTDTEAFF.

The rearrangement links TRBV13 to TRBJ1-1, with 11 positions matching TRBD1. The V segment lost 10 bases and the J segment 3 bases; nucleotides outside the gene matches: 13. Germline CDR1 and CDR2: PRHDT and FYEKMQ (reference sequence). The CDR3 length is 16 residues. The CDR3 sequence is CATLPGTGGMYTEAFF. For the CDR3, the DNA is TGTGCCACCCTACCGGGGACAGGGGGAATGTACACTGAAGCTTTCTTT.

This clone has only one observation. This chain uses TRBV5-1 with TRBJ2-4, with D perhaps TRBD1 or TRBD2 (5 bases each). The CDR3 loop spans 15 amino acids. The germline gives CDR1 SGHRS, CDR2 YFSETQ. Trimming removed 0 bases at V and 1 base at J, with 8 bases between. The CDR3 spells CASSLAEGAKNIQYF. The CDR3 DNA sequence: TGCGCCAGCAGCTTGGCCGAGGGGGCCAAAAACATTCAGTACTTC.

This chain connects TRBV30 to TRBJ1-1; D not certain. CDR1 and CDR2 from the germline V gene are GTSNPN and SVGIG (reference sequence). The V and J ends lost 2 bases and 12 bases respectively, with 16 bases between them. This CDR3 is 12 amino acids long. The CDR3 nucleotides read TGTGCCTGGAGTCCCCCTGGAGCCCAAACTTTCTTT. Protein sequence: CAWSPPGAQTFF.

This chain joins TRBV5-1 and TRBJ2-1; D might be TRBD1 (6 bases). There are 15 residues in the CDR3. Deletions cut 4 bases from V and 0 bases from J, with 11 bases between. Germline CDR1 SGHRS, CDR2 YFSETQ. CDR3 DNA sequence: TGCGCCAGCAGCCATGGACAGAGCTCCTACAATGAGCAGTTCTTC. Its protein is CASSHGQSSYNEQFF.

This clone was counted a few times. Other DNA sequences in the same sample also yield this CDR3. The chain recombines TRBV11-2 with TRBJ1-4; 9 bases fit TRBD1. The germline CDR1 and CDR2 sequences are SGHAT and FQNNGV. The CDR3 totals 14 residues. Trimming removed 5 bases from V and 8 bases from J; junction bases left unmatched: 6. DNA for the CDR3: TGTGCCAGCAGCCCGGGACAGGGAGACGAAAAACTGTTTTTT. Translation gives CASSPGQGDEKLFF.

The chain recombines TRBV30 with TRBJ2-3; 10 positions agree with TRBD1. The CDR3 sequence is 17 residues long. Germline-derived CDR1 and CDR2 are GTSNPN and SVGIG (reference sequence). The V gene end was trimmed by 4 bases and the J gene end by 0 bases; junction bases not matched to a gene: 10. The CDR3 sequence: CAWNGQGDFISTDTQYF. The CDR3 DNA reads as TGTGCCTGGAATGGACAGGGGGATTTCATAAGCACAGATACGCAGTATTTT.

The chain has TRBV5-1 and TRBJ2-2; possibly TRBD1 or TRBD2 for D (7 bases each). Germline-derived CDR1 and CDR2 are SGHRS and YFSETQ. Trimming shortened V by 1 base and J by 9 bases, and 19 bases separated the two germline ends. This CDR3 region has 16 residues. CDR3: CASSLRQGGITRELFF. The CDR3 coding sequence is TGCGCCAGCAGCTTGCGGCAGGGGGGGATTACCCGGGAGCTGTTTTTT. Drawing the rest from reference TRBV5-1 and TRBJ2-2, the complete variable domain is KAGVTQTPRYLIKTRGQQVTLSCSPISGHRSVSWYQQTPGQGLQFLFEYFSETQRNKGNFPGRFSGRQFSNSRSEMNVSTLELGDSALYLCASSLRQGGITRELFFGEGSRLTVL.

The V call is TRBV6-5, the J call TRBJ2-1, with 7 bases matching TRBD2. V lost 10 bases, J lost 8 bases, and 11 bases stayed unmatched. The CDR3 runs to 13 residues. Germline CDR1 is MNHEY and CDR2 is SVGAGI. The CDR3 is CATRISGTHEQFF. In DNA form, the CDR3 reads TGTGCCACCCGTATAAGCGGGACGCATGAGCAGTTCTTC.

This chain uses TRBV10-2 with TRBJ1-6; D is uncertain. V was trimmed by 4 bases and J by 7 bases, leaving 5 bases between them. The CDR3 is made up of 12 amino acids. Germline V gene lookup returns CDR1 WSHSY and CDR2 SAAADI. The CDR3, as DNA: TGCGCCAGCAGTGTGCAGAATTCACCCCTCCACTTT. Translating it yields CASSVQNSPLHF.